This is a list of T cell receptor beta chains from one sample in a study of T cells expressing NK-cell markers. TCRdb re-called the 5' RACE reads and shows each CDR3 protein once, DNA omitted. This sample contains under 500,000 distinct CDR3 sequences. Sequencing was done on a sample of blood T cells: a sorted CD56 or NKG2C T cell subset, CD4+ or CD8+ T cells, or bulk PBMC T cells (not recorded which). The receptors stem from a woman aged 18 to 75 in good health. Both conserved end residues are part of each CDR3. Each record gives: V gene, J gene, CDR3 protein.

V: TRBV7-3; J: TRBJ2-3; CDR3: CASSLLGQSTDTQYF
V: TRBV14; J: TRBJ2-3; CDR3: CASSQMSGEATDTQYF
V: TRBV10-3; J: TRBJ2-3; CDR3: CAISDTGTGPLADTQYF
V: TRBV5-1; J: TRBJ2-1; CDR3: CASTKLAGGYEQFF
V: TRBV6-5; J: TRBJ1-6; CDR3: CASSYSITTQPVWAPLHF
V: TRBV10-3; J: TRBJ2-1; CDR3: CAIRHPKYNEQFF
V: TRBV7-3; J: TRBJ2-3; CDR3: CASSSNTDTQYF
V: TRBV12-3/TRBV12-4; J: TRBJ2-1; CDR3: CASSKQGVNEQFF
V: TRBV12-3/TRBV12-4; J: TRBJ2-1; CDR3: CATRGATYNEQFF
V: TRBV4-2; J: TRBJ2-1; CDR3: CASSQGKGSYNEQFF
V: TRBV6-2/TRBV6-3; J: TRBJ1-5; CDR3: CASTHGGRRGNQPQHF
V: TRBV20-1; J: TRBJ2-3; CDR3: CGVKHRAGGTDTQYF
V: TRBV5-1; J: TRBJ2-5; CDR3: CASSLVAGEQETQYF
V: TRBV6-1; J: TRBJ2-1; CDR3: CASTASGGYNEQFF
V: TRBV7-2; J: TRBJ1-1; CDR3: CASSLIGGNTEAFF
V: TRBV6-5; J: TRBJ2-4; CDR3: CASISWENIQYF
V: TRBV29-1; J: TRBJ2-7; CDR3: CSVWFQAYEQYF
V: TRBV4-3; J: TRBJ1-1; CDR3: CASSQGLGLEAFF
V: TRBV12-3/TRBV12-4; J: TRBJ1-4; CDR3: CASSLDVWEKLFF
V: TRBV7-2; J: TRBJ2-1; CDR3: CASRQGSSQIRGEQFF
V: TRBV15; J: TRBJ1-5; CDR3: CATSRDERDGNQPQHF
V: TRBV7-3; J: TRBJ2-7; CDR3: CASGDSSYEQYF
V: TRBV12-3/TRBV12-4; J: TRBJ2-7; CDR3: CASSLSGAAYEQYF
V: TRBV7-3; J: TRBJ2-1; CDR3: CASSPRYGGRAYNEQFF
V: TRBV7-9; J: TRBJ2-3; CDR3: CASSLVSGITDTQYF
V: TRBV20-1; J: TRBJ2-4; CDR3: CSARMGQGKNIQYF
V: TRBV19; J: TRBJ2-1; CDR3: CASGGQGRYNEQFF
V: TRBV6-2/TRBV6-3; J: TRBJ1-2; CDR3: CASLERGKANYGYTF
V: TRBV5-5; J: TRBJ2-7; CDR3: CASSLVSSGGYEQYF
V: TRBV11-2; J: TRBJ2-2; CDR3: CASRLQSIHLGELFF
V: TRBV5-1; J: TRBJ2-5; CDR3: CASSWIRVEETQYF
V: TRBV20-1; J: TRBJ1-6; CDR3: CSARDSFSPLHF
V: TRBV20-1; J: TRBJ2-7; CDR3: CSVTSGTYEQYF
V: TRBV4-3; J: TRBJ1-1; CDR3: CASSQENLGRGDTEAFF
V: TRBV7-2; J: TRBJ2-7; CDR3: CASSLEGSLGHEQYF
V: TRBV9; J: TRBJ1-5; CDR3: CASGRDGNQPQHF
V: TRBV12-3/TRBV12-4; J: TRBJ2-7; CDR3: CASSFGAGEQYF
V: TRBV7-2; J: TRBJ2-7; CDR3: CASSFSGPAYEQYF
V: TRBV29-1; J: TRBJ1-2; CDR3: CSAGTNQGYTF
V: TRBV29-1; J: TRBJ2-7; CDR3: CSGGGLAGNSYEQYF
V: TRBV7-2; J: TRBJ2-1; CDR3: CASSLRYNEQFF
V: TRBV20-1; J: TRBJ2-2; CDR3: CSARDLAGETNTGELFF
V: TRBV5-4; J: TRBJ2-2; CDR3: CASSYTSGRSTGELFF
V: TRBV29-1; J: TRBJ2-2; CDR3: CSVYQRAGELFF
V: TRBV19; J: TRBJ2-1; CDR3: CASSKGTGYNEQFF
V: TRBV20-1; J: TRBJ2-2; CDR3: CSANDPANTGELFF
V: TRBV7-9; J: TRBJ2-7; CDR3: CASSPKQGERYEQYF
V: TRBV5-1; J: TRBJ2-4; CDR3: CASSLNAGGGGIQYF
V: TRBV7-3; J: TRBJ2-2; CDR3: CASSLATGAGELFF
V: TRBV30; J: TRBJ1-5; CDR3: CAWNDRGYSNQPQHF
V: TRBV18; J: TRBJ2-5; CDR3: CASSPNQETQYF
V: TRBV6-5; J: TRBJ1-1; CDR3: CASSYRTGTMNTEAFF
V: TRBV29-1; J: TRBJ2-1; CDR3: CSVERTSGGNNEQFF
V: TRBV7-9; J: TRBJ2-1; CDR3: CASSQLGGYSYNEQFF
V: TRBV29-1; J: TRBJ1-2; CDR3: CSVEKPRQGKVRYGYTF
V: TRBV5-1; J: TRBJ1-2; CDR3: CASSLDREHPEGYTF
V: TRBV7-2; J: TRBJ2-5; CDR3: CASLKGAGTDQETQYF